These T cell receptor beta chains were read from a single sample in a study of T-cell memory formation after mild COVID-19. TCRdb passed the 5' RACE reads through MiXCR, listing each CDR3 protein once. This table has 92,000 or so distinct CDR3 sequences, more than 12% appearing once. Sequencing was done on a sample of PBMCs or a T cell subset sorted from them (not recorded which). These receptors were obtained from a man aged 18 to 29 who had mild COVID-19 (a few samples of this study predate the infection). Cell type and time point are not known. Both conserved end residues are part of each CDR3.

J,V,CDR3
TRBJ2-3,TRBV20-1,CSASREVVSDTQYF
TRBJ1-2,TRBV7-9,CASSLPGIGGYTF
TRBJ1-1,TRBV4-3,CASSQDPEVTEAFF
TRBJ1-1,TRBV4-3,CASSQSETGTGRAFF
TRBJ2-5,TRBV28,CASRGAGGYQETQYF
TRBJ2-5,TRBV7-2,CASSFGLVGRETQYF
TRBJ2-1,TRBV4-1,CASSQVWVLATYNEQFF
TRBJ2-7,TRBV6-2/TRBV6-3,CASRYGRVYEQYF
TRBJ1-1,TRBV12-5,CASGPGQGATEAFF
TRBJ1-1,TRBV5-1,CASSPRTGRRNTEAFF
TRBJ2-5,TRBV7-8,CASSLAERGRETQYF
TRBJ1-5,TRBV6-5,CASSYSSADGSNQPQHF
TRBJ1-5,TRBV12-3/TRBV12-4,CASSAGVSNQPQHF
TRBJ2-1,TRBV20-1,CSAGPGVSINEQFF
TRBJ2-3,TRBV24-1,CATSASGGLTDTQYF
TRBJ2-6,TRBV9,CASSVAGTSSGANVLTF
TRBJ2-5,TRBV14,CASSQGKLNQETQYF
TRBJ1-5,TRBV12-3/TRBV12-4,CASSFALWEPQHF
TRBJ2-1,TRBV7-2,CASSPASLRYNEQFF
TRBJ1-3,TRBV7-9,CASSLRGNTIYF
TRBJ2-7,TRBV29-1,CSVVSQGTYEQYF
TRBJ2-5,TRBV11-2,CASSFGQQQETQYF
TRBJ2-5,TRBV4-3,CASSQSGGAGETQYF
TRBJ1-6,TRBV5-1,CASSTGTGESPLHF